This entry concerns a single TCR beta chain. Its specificity is not known. This sample was included in a study of cytomegalovirus exposure and HLA in healthy donors. The study's findings and limits: Despite most TCR sequences being rare, some public TCRs occurred in many donors. Presence/absence analyses treated sequencing depth as roughly uniform across donors.

Per germline, CDR1 KGHSH and CDR2 LQKENI. Trimming removed 3 bases from V and 1 base from J, with 10 bases in between. CDR3 length: 15 residues. PCR used 60 Vbeta primers and 13 Jbeta primers. Assay: immunoSEQ multiplex PCR; the TCRdb copy retains only in-frame clones and omits some. Across approximately 110,000 clones, the top ten clones capture roughly 1% of the sample. The J gene is TRBJ1-3, the V gene TRBV18, with no clear D. Specimen: PBMCs. The clonotype was recovered from a young man in good health and CMV-seronegative. The CDR3 spells CASSPLRGSGNTIYF. DNA for the CDR3: TGTGCCAGCTCACCCCTCCGGGGATCTGGAAACACCATATATTTT.